The next 29 T cell receptor beta chains were all read from a single sample in a study of human T cells and chemical hapten exposure. Time point denoted: healthy volunteer bleed at 6 weeks. Unfractionated whole blood was the source from which total RNA was extracted. TCRdb re-called the RACE reads with MiXCR, one entry per CDR3 protein. The sample yields 60,000 to 90,000 distinct CDR3 sequences, around 9.3% seen once. Sequencing was performed on whole blood. These receptors all stem from a female donor in good health. Some clones in this sample may be carry-over from other donors' samples.

V and J are TRBV27 and TRBJ2-3; possibly TRBD1 or TRBD2 for D (6 bases each). Trimming shortened V by 5 bases and J by 0 bases, and 12 bases separated the two germline ends. Germline V gene data show CDR1 as MNHEY and CDR2 as SMNVEV (reference sequence). The CDR3 length is 15 residues. As DNA, the CDR3 is TGTGCCAGCAGTCCGTGGGGGGCTAGCACAGATACGCAGTATTTT. It is translated as CASSPWGASTDTQYF.

This clonotype was detected many times. Here the CDR3 reads CASSEGGTGANVLTF. For the CDR3, the DNA is TGTGCCAGCAGTGAAGGAGGCACTGGGGCCAACGTCCTGACTTTC. The V gene is TRBV6-1, the J gene TRBJ2-6; the D is unclear. The CDR3 length is 15 residues. V was clipped by 1 base and J by 2 bases, with 6 bases between them. Germline V gene sequence: CDR1 MNHNS, CDR2 SASEGT.

The table lists this clonotype with a count of one. The rearrangement joins TRBV7-6 to TRBJ2-1, with 10 bases lining up with TRBD2. In germline, CDR1 is SGHVS, CDR2 FNYEAQ. The CDR3 is 17 residues long. V shed 3 bases and J 4 bases; nucleotides not matched to a gene: 9. The CDR3 region is CASSFVPAGGSYNEQFF. In nucleotides, the CDR3 is TGTGCCAGCAGCTTTGTGCCAGCGGGGGGGAGTTACAATGAGCAGTTCTTC. Using reference TRBV7-6 and TRBJ2-1 for the parts outside the CDR3, the full variable domain is GAGVSQSPRYKVTKRGQDVALRCDPISGHVSLYWYRQALGQGPEFLTYFNYEAQQDKSGLPNDRFSAERPEGSISTLTIQRTEQRDSAMYRCASSFVPAGGSYNEQFFGPGTRLTVL.

This chain connects TRBV7-2 to TRBJ2-1, with TRBD2 matching over 11 bases. Germline-derived CDR1 and CDR2 are SGHTA and FQGNSA. CDR3 size: 17 residues. V shed 4 bases, J shed 5 bases, and the junction held 10 bases outside the gene matches. CDR3 loop: CASSSPPGLAGNNEQFF. For the CDR3, the DNA is TGTGCCAGCAGCTCGCCACCCGGACTAGCGGGCAACAATGAGCAGTTCTTC. The full variable domain, with the rest looked up from reference TRBV7-2 and TRBJ2-1, is GAGVSQSPSNKVTEKGKDVELRCDPISGHTALYWYRQSLGQGLEFLIYFQGNSAPDKSGLPSDRFSAERTGGSVSTLTIQRTQQEDSAVYLCASSSPPGLAGNNEQFFGPGTRLTVL.

This clonotype occurred many times. The chain carries TRBV6-5 and TRBJ1-2; a possible D gene is TRBD1 (5 bases). Germline lookup yields CDR1 MNHEY and CDR2 SVGAGI. Trimming shortened V by 6 bases and J by 2 bases, and 13 bases separated the two germline ends. This CDR3 is 14 amino acids long. CDR3 coding DNA: TGTGCCAGCAGCCCACAGGTTGGGAACTATGGCTACACCTTC. This encodes CASSPQVGNYGYTF.

In this sample, this clonotype turned up a few times. V and J are TRBV12-3 or TRBV12-4 and TRBJ1-1; D perhaps matches TRBD1 (6 bases). Deletions cut 3 bases from V and 0 bases from J, with 11 bases between. The CDR3 runs 15 residues. Written as DNA, the CDR3 is TGTGCCAGCAGTTTTTCACGACAGGTGAACACTGAAGCTTTCTTT. It codes for CASSFSRQVNTEAFF.

This clonotype was seen only a few times. V and J are TRBV7-9 and TRBJ1-2; 9 bases agree with TRBD1. Looked up from germline, CDR1 is SEHNR and CDR2 is FQNEAQ (reference sequence). This CDR3 has 15 amino acids. Losses at the gene ends were 5 bases for V and 5 bases for J; bases not matched to a gene: 9. CDR3 in amino acids: CASSKRTGVGYGYTF. In nucleotides, the CDR3 is TGTGCCAGCAGCAAACGGACAGGGGTAGGGTATGGCTACACCTTC.

This chain links TRBV20-1 with TRBJ1-1; D not resolved. The CDR3 sequence is 13 residues long. Germline V gene data show CDR1 as DFQATT and CDR2 as SNEGSKA (reference sequence). Trimming cost V 6 bases and J 5 bases, with 16 bases left between them. In nucleotides, the CDR3 is TGCAGTGCCGCACGGGGAGTTAGGACTGAAGCTTTCTTT. Translating it yields CSAARGVRTEAFF.

To note about this clonotype: One end of the junction varies from germline; a read error may be responsible. This chain joins TRBV5-1 and TRBJ1-5, with D possibly being TRBD1 (5 bases). The CDR3 runs 15 residues. The germline CDR1 and CDR2 sequences are SGHRS and YFSETQ. CDR3 in amino acids: CTSSLEGLPNQPQHF. CDR3 in DNA: TGCACCAGCAGCTTGGAGGGGTTACCAAATCAGCCCCAGCATTTT.

This clonotype has only a few counts. The CDR3 sequence is CSASHWTGLRMIHQPQHF. DNA of the CDR3: TGCAGTGCTAGCCATTGGACCGGGCTCAGGATGATTCATCAGCCCCAGCATTTT. The chain links TRBV20-1 to TRBJ1-5; D is undetermined. Germline CDR1 is DFQATT and CDR2 is SNEGSKA (reference sequence). Trimming shortened V by 3 bases and J by 5 bases, and 26 bases separated the two germline ends. The CDR3 loop spans 18 amino acids.

This clonotype showed up just a few times. For the CDR3, the DNA is TGTGCCAGCTCGCGGGACGAGGGCTATGGCTACACCTTC. It codes for CASSRDEGYGYTF. The V and J genes are TRBV18 and TRBJ1-2, with D perhaps TRBD1 (5 bases). The ends were cut back, 6 bases at V and 4 bases at J, with 12 bases in the middle. CDR3 size: 13 residues. Per the germline V gene, CDR1 is KGHSH and CDR2 is LQKENI.

This chain uses TRBV4-2 with TRBJ1-2; D remains unclear. The CDR3 sequence is 16 residues long. The V and J ends lost 1 base and 4 bases respectively, with 16 bases between them. Germline V lookup: CDR1 LGHNA, CDR2 YNFKEQ. The chain's CDR3 is CASSQGLEGSAYGYTF. Written as DNA, the CDR3 is TGTGCCAGCAGCCAAGGTCTTGAGGGTAGTGCCTATGGCTACACCTTC.

A few counts support this clonotype. The chain employs TRBV4-1 and TRBJ1-6; D gene uncertain. The CDR3 totals 16 residues. CDR1 and CDR2 from the germline V gene are MGHRA and YSYEKL. V lost 3 bases and J 7 bases, leaving 16 bases between the germline ends. The CDR3 nucleotides are TGCGCCAGCAGCCATGGGCCGGCAGTTGGAAATTCACCCCTCCACTTT. Amino acids: CASSHGPAVGNSPLHF.

This clonotype has at least ten counts. The J gene is TRBJ1-4, the V gene TRBV14; tentative D call: TRBD1 (5 bases). This CDR3 has 16 residues. Deletions cut 4 bases from V and 4 bases from J, with 16 bases between. Germline lookup yields CDR1 SGHDN and CDR2 FVKESK. The CDR3 here is CASSRRERQLNEKLFF. The CDR3, as DNA: TGTGCCAGCAGCCGAAGGGAGCGACAGCTTAATGAAAAACTGTTTTTT.

This clonotype appeared many times. The genes are TRBV3-1 and TRBJ2-3, with 9 bases matching TRBD2. The CDR3 is 17 residues long. Trimming removed 0 bases from V and 6 bases from J; junction bases left unmatched: 10. The germline CDR1 and CDR2 sequences are LGHDT and YNNKEL (reference sequence). This chain's CDR3 is CASSQDLGRGGRDTQYF. In nucleotides, the CDR3 is TGTGCCAGCAGCCAAGATCTCGGGCGGGGGGGCCGCGATACGCAGTATTTT.

At least ten counts were recorded for this clonotype. The V gene is TRBV28, the J gene TRBJ2-3; 11 nucleotides agree with TRBD2. The junction had 9 bases not matched to a gene; V was cut back by 4 bases and J by 6 bases. Per germline, CDR1 MDHEN and CDR2 SYDVKM. The length of the CDR3 is 16 residues. Here the CDR3 reads CASSSTGASGGDTQYF. The CDR3 nucleotides read TGTGCCAGCAGTTCGACCGGGGCTAGCGGGGGGGATACGCAGTATTTT. The full variable domain, rest sourced from reference TRBV28 and TRBJ2-3, is DVKVTQSSRYLVKRTGEKVFLECVQDMDHENMFWYRQDPGLGLRLIYFSYDVKMKEKGDIPEGYSVSREKKERFSLILESASTNQTSMYLCASSSTGASGGDTQYFGPGTRLTVL.

The chain is built from TRBV10-3 and TRBJ1-2; 7 nucleotides agree with TRBD1. V gave up 0 bases and J gave up 8 bases; unmatched junction bases: 9. Germline CDR1 is ENHRY and CDR2 is SYGVKD. The CDR3 contains 15 residues. The DNA of the CDR3 is TGTGCCATCAGTGAGTCGAGAGGGGGCGGTTACGGCTACACCTTC. Amino acids: CAISESRGGGYGYTF.

This clonotype was found a few times. The V gene is TRBV20-1, the J gene TRBJ2-3; 12 bases map to TRBD2. Trimming at V came to 5 bases and at J to 2 bases, leaving 8 bases not matched to a gene. This CDR3 has 16 amino acids. The V gene's germline CDR1 is DFQATT and CDR2 SNEGSKA (reference sequence). The CDR3 region has the DNA TGCAGTGCTCACTTAACTAGCGGGGGGACCACAGATACGCAGTATTTT. Translation: CSAHLTSGGTTDTQYF.

This clonotype was recorded many times. V and J are TRBV6-2 or TRBV6-3 and TRBJ2-2; 9 bases line up with TRBD1. This CDR3 region has 15 residues. CDR1 MNHEY and CDR2 SVGEGT come from the germline V gene. With V trimmed by 6 bases and J by 4 bases, 6 bases remained unmatched. This CDR3 is CASSLTGGVTGELFF. The CDR3 DNA reads as TGTGCCAGCAGCCTGACAGGGGGGGTCACCGGGGAGCTGTTTTTT.

J is TRBJ1-1 and V is TRBV2; D gene unclear. This CDR3 is built from 14 residues. The ends were cut back, 5 bases at V and 6 bases at J, with 16 bases in the middle. CDR1 SNHLY and CDR2 FYNNEI come from the germline V gene. The CDR3 spells CASSPTVGGAEAFF. The CDR3 bases are TGTGCCAGCAGTCCAACGGTGGGCGGCGCTGAAGCTTTCTTT.

The chain uses TRBV3-1 and TRBJ2-7, with 15 nucleotides matching TRBD2. Germline V CDR1 and CDR2: LGHDT, YNNKEL (reference sequence). Losses at the gene ends were 4 bases for V and 6 bases for J; bases not matched to a gene: 4. This CDR3 contains 15 residues. The CDR3 region has the DNA TGTGCCAGCAGCCCTGGACTAGCGGGGGGGCCCGAGCAGTACTTC. Translation: CASSPGLAGGPEQYF.

This clonotype was detected many times. The V call is TRBV5-1, the J call TRBJ2-7, with D maybe TRBD1 (5 bases). The germline V and J ends were trimmed by 6 bases and 5 bases, with 18 bases remaining between them. The CDR3 extends over 14 amino acids. Per germline, CDR1 SGHRS and CDR2 YFSETQ. The CDR3 loop is CASMQGSGLDEQYF. Written as DNA, the CDR3 is TGCGCCAGCATGCAGGGTTCCGGGTTGGACGAGCAGTACTTC.

The J gene is TRBJ1-2, the V gene TRBV25-1; TRBD1 matches 8 bases. The germline CDR1 and CDR2 sequences are MGHDK and SYGVNS. CDR3 length: 17 residues. V dropped 5 bases and J dropped 5; count of bases not matched to a gene: 16. The CDR3, as DNA: TGTGCCAGCAGTCCTCTACAGGGGGTATCCACCCTTTATGGCTACACCTTC. This translates into CASSPLQGVSTLYGYTF.

This chain joins TRBV18 and TRBJ1-2; TRBD1 might be the D (5 bases). Trimming pared 3 bases from V and 2 bases from J, leaving 7 bases between. Germline V gene lookup returns CDR1 KGHSH and CDR2 LQKENI. This CDR3 contains 13 residues. CDR3 protein: CASSPGRNYGYTF. The CDR3 nucleotides read TGTGCCAGCTCACCGGGACGGAACTATGGCTACACCTTC.

This clonotype was counted many times. The V and J genes are TRBV12-3 or TRBV12-4 and TRBJ2-7; TRBD1 matches at 10 bases. Losses at the gene ends were 3 bases for V and 4 bases for J; bases not matched to a gene: 9. CDR3 length: 16 amino acids. The CDR3 sequence: CASSLEAGTGVYEQYF. The CDR3 nucleotides are TGTGCCAGCAGTTTGGAGGCCGGGACAGGGGTATACGAGCAGTACTTC.

This clonotype was seen more than once but under ten times. The chain employs TRBV2 and TRBJ1-4; tentative D call: TRBD1 (6 bases). V was shortened by 3 bases and J by 8 bases, with 16 bases between the two germline ends. The CDR3 consists of 15 residues. Germline values: CDR1 SNHLY, CDR2 FYNNEI. DNA for the CDR3: TGTGCCAGCAGTGACGGACAGCTTAAGGTGGAAAAACTGTTTTTT. Its translation is CASSDGQLKVEKLFF.

This clonotype was recorded many times. The chain combines TRBV2 with TRBJ1-6; weak D call: TRBD1 (5 bases). Germline loops: CDR1 SNHLY, CDR2 FYNNEI. V gave up 1 base and J gave up 0 bases, with 16 bases separating them. This CDR3 has 19 residues. The CDR3 spells CASSEGVRTRGSYNSPLHF. CDR3 sequence (DNA): TGTGCCAGCAGTGAAGGGGTCAGGACGAGGGGCTCCTATAATTCACCCCTCCACTTT.

This clonotype was found a few times. Here the CDR3 reads CSVRGSPEDTQYF. CDR3 DNA sequence: TGCAGCGTTAGGGGTTCACCGGAAGATACGCAGTATTTT. This chain links TRBV29-1 with TRBJ2-3; perhaps TRBD1 as D (5 bases). The CDR3 totals 13 residues. The V and J ends lost 5 bases and 5 bases respectively, with 14 bases between them. Per the germline V gene, CDR1 is SQVTM and CDR2 is ANQGSEA.

This clonotype was observed at least ten times. The chain carries TRBV29-1 and TRBJ2-1; a weak D match, TRBD2 (6 bases). Between the trimmed V and J ends, which lost 3 bases and 9 bases, there was a span of 12 bases. There are 12 residues in the CDR3. CDR1 SQVTM and CDR2 ANQGSEA come from the germline V gene. The CDR3 is CSVDPGGTEQFF. CDR3 bases: TGCAGCGTTGACCCCGGAGGGACTGAGCAGTTCTTC.